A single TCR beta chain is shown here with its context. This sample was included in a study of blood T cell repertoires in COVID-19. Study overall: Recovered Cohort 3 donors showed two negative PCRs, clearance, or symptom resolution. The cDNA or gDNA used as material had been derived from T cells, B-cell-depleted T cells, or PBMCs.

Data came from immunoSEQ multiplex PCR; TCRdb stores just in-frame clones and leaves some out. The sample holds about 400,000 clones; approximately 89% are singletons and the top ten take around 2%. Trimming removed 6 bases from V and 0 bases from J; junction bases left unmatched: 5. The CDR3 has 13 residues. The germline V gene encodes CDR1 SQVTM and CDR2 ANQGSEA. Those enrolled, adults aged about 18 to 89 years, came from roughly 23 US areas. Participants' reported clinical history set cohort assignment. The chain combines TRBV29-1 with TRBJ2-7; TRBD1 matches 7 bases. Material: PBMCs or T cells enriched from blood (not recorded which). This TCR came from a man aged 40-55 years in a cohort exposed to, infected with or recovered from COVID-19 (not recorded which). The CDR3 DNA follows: TGCAGCGTACCGGGACAGAACTCCTACGAGCAGTACTTC. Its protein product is CSVPGQNSYEQYF.